This TCR beta chain came from a study of cytomegalovirus exposure and HLA in healthy donors. To note about this clone: Its matching antigen is unknown.

With 60 Vbeta and 13 Jbeta primers, the PCR was carried out. Sequencing used immunoSEQ multiplex PCR; TCRdb keeps in-frame clones, though not all of them. In the table there are under 150,000 clones, approximately 86% of which are singletons. The germline gives CDR1 SGHNT, CDR2 YYREEE (reference sequence). V shed 4 bases and J shed 0 bases, with 11 bases lying between them. This CDR3 is 15 amino acids long. Overall study findings and caveats: A later analysis by the authors found several of the most significant clusters apparently linked to common viral pathogens.

This sequence was found in a boy under 18 in good health and CMV-seronegative. Sample: PBMCs. This chain connects TRBV5-4 to TRBJ1-3, with a weak D call TRBD1 (6 bases). The CDR3 here is CASSQTDSSGNTIYF. DNA for the CDR3: TGTGCCAGCAGCCAGACGGACAGCTCTGGAAACACCATATATTTT.